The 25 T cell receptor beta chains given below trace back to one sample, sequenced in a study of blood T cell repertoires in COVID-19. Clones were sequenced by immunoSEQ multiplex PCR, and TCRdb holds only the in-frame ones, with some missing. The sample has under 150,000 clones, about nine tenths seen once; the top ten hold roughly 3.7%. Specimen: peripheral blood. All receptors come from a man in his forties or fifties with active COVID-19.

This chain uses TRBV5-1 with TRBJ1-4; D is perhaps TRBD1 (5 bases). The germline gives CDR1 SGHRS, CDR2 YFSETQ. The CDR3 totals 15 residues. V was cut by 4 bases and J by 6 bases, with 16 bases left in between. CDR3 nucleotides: TGCGCCAGCAGCGGAGGACGGGGGGACCATGAAAAACTGTTTTTT. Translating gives CASSGGRGDHEKLFF.

The CDR3 nucleotides read TGTGCCAGTAGGGTGACAGTGGCGAGCAATCAGCCCCAGCATTTT. This encodes CASRVTVASNQPQHF. This chain connects TRBV19 to TRBJ1-5, with D perhaps TRBD1 (5 bases). Germline assignment: CDR1 LNHDA and CDR2 SQIVND (reference sequence). The V end was cut by 6 bases, the J end by 1 base, with 13 bases between. This CDR3 is built from 15 residues. The full variable domain, in which reference TRBV19 and TRBJ1-5 provide the parts outside the CDR3, is DGGITQSPKYLFRKEGQNVTLSCEQNLNHDAMYWYRQDPGQGLRLIYYSQIVNDFQKGDIAEGYSVSREKKESFPLTVTSAQKNPTAFYLCASRVTVASNQPQHFGDGTRLSIL.

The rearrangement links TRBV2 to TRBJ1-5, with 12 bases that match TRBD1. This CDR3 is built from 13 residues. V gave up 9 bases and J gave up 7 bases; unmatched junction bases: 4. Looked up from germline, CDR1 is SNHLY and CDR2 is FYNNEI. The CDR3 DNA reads TGTGCCAGGGGGACAGGGGGCCACCAGCCCCAGCATTTT. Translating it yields CARGTGGHQPQHF.

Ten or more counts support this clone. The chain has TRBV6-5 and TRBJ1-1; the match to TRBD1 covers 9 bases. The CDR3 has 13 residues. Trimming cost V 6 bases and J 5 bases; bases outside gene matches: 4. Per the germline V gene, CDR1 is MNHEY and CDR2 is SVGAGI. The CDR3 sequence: CASRLQGATEAFF. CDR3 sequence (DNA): TGTGCCAGCAGATTACAGGGGGCAACTGAAGCTTTCTTT.

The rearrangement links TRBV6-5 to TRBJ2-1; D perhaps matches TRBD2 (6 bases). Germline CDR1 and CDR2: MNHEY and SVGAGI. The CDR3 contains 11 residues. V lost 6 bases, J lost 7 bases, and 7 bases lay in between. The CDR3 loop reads CASSRGNEQFF. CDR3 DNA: TGTGCCAGCAGCCGGGGGAATGAGCAGTTCTTC.

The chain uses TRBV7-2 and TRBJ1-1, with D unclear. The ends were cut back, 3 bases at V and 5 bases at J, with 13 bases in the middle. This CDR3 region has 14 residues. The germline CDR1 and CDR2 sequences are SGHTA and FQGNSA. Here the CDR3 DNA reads TGTGCCAGCAGCTTCGAAGGGTCGGGGACTGAAGCTTTCTTT. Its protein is CASSFEGSGTEAFF.

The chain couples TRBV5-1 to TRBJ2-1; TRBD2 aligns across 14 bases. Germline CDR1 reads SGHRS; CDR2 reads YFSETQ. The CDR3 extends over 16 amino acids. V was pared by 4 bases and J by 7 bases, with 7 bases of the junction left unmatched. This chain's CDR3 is CASSTGGTSGGNEQFF. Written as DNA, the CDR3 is TGCGCCAGCAGCACGGGCGGGACTAGCGGGGGTAATGAGCAGTTCTTC.

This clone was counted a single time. CDR3 protein: CATSRDWSSGIGETQYF. The CDR3 DNA is TGTGCCACCAGCAGAGATTGGTCTAGCGGGATTGGGGAGACCCAGTACTTC. The chain employs TRBV15 and TRBJ2-5; 9 bases map to TRBD2. Germline V gene lookup returns CDR1 LNHNV and CDR2 YYDKDF (reference sequence). The V segment lost 0 bases and the J segment 5 bases; nucleotides outside the gene matches: 10. The CDR3 extends over 17 amino acids.

The CDR3: CASERQQGRGTEAFF. Here the CDR3 DNA reads TGTGCCTCCGAACGTCAGCAGGGGCGAGGCACTGAAGCTTTCTTT. V usage is TRBV11-3 and J usage is TRBJ1-1; D is perhaps TRBD1 (6 bases). Germline V gene sequence: CDR1 SGHNT, CDR2 YENEEA. The CDR3 contains 15 residues. The germline V and J ends were trimmed by 11 bases and 4 bases, with 23 bases remaining between them.

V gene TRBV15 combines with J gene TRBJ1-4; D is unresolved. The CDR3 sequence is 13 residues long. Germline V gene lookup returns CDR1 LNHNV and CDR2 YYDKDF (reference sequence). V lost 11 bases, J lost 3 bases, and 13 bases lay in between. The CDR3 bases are TGTGCCTCGACGAGGAGGGCTAATGAAAAACTGTTTTTT. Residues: CASTRRANEKLFF.

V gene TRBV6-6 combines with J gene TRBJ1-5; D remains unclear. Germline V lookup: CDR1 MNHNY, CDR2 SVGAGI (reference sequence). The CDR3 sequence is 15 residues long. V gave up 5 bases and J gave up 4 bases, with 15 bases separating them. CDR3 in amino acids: CASSDRGRRNQPQHF. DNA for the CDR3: TGTGCCAGCAGTGACCGAGGGAGGAGAAATCAGCCCCAGCATTTT.

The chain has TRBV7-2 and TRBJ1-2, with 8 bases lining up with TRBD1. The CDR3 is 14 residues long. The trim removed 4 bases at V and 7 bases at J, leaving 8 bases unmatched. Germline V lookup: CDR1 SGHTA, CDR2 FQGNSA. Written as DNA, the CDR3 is TGTGCCAGCAGCTGGACAGGGACAAACGGTGGCTACACCTTC. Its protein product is CASSWTGTNGGYTF. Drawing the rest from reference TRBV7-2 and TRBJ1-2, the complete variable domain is GAGVSQSPSNKVTEKGKDVELRCDPISGHTALYWYRQSLGQGLEFLIYFQGNSAPDKSGLPSDRFSAERTGGSVSTLTIQRTQQEDSAVYLCASSWTGTNGGYTFGSGTRLTVV.

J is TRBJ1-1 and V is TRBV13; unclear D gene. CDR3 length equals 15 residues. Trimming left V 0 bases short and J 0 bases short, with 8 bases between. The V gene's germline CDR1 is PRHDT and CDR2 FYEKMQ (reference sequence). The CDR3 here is CASSLGSGLNTEAFF. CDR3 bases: TGTGCCAGCAGCTTAGGGAGCGGACTGAACACTGAAGCTTTCTTT.

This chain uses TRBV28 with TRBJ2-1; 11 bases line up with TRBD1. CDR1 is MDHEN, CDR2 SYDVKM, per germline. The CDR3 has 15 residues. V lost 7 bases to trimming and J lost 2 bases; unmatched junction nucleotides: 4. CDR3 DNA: TGTGCCAGCACCAGGGGACAGGGGGCCTACAATGAGCAGTTCTTC. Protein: CASTRGQGAYNEQFF.

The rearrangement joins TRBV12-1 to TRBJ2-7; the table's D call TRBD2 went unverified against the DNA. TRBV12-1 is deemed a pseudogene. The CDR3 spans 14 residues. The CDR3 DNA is TGTGCCAGCAGCCAAGCGGGGGCTACCTACGAGCAGTACTTC. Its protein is CASSQAGATYEQYF.

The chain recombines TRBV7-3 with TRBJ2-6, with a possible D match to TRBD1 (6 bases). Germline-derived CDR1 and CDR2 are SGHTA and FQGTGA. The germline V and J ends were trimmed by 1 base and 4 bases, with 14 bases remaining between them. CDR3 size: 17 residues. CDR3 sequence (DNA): TGTGCCAGCAGCTTAATGGCAGGGGTGAGCGGGGCCAACGTCCTGACTTTC. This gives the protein CASSLMAGVSGANVLTF. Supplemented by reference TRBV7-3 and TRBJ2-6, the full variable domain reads GAGVSQTPSNKVTEKGKYVELRCDPISGHTALYWYRQSLGQGPEFLIYFQGTGAADDSGLPNDRFFAVRPEGSVSTLKIQRTERGDSAVYLCASSLMAGVSGANVLTFGAGSRLTVL.

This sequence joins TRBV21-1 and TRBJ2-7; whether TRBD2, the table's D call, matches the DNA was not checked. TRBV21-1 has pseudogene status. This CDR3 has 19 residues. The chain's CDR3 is CASKAPGTLIGRSSYEQYV. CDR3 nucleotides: TGTGCCAGCAAGGCCCCCGGGACTCTAATCGGCCGCAGCTCCTACGAGCAGTACGTC.

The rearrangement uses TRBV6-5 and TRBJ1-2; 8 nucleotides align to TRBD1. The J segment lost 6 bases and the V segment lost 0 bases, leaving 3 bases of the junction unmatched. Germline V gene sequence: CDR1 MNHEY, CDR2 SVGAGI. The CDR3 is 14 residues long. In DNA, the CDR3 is TGTGCCAGCAGTTACTCAGGACAGGGCCATGGCTACACCTTC. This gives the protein CASSYSGQGHGYTF.

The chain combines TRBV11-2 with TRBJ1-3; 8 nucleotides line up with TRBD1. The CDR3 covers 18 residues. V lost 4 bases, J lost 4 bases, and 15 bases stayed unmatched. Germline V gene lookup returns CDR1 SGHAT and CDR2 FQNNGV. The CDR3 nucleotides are TGTGCCAGCAGCTCGAGGACAGGGCCCCTTTCCGTCGGAAACACCATATATTTT. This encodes CASSSRTGPLSVGNTIYF.

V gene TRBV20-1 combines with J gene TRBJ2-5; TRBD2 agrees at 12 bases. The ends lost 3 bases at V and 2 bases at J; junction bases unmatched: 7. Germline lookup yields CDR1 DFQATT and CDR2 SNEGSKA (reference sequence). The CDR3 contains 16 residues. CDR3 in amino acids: CSASLAGGPVQETQYF. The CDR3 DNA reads TGCAGTGCTAGTCTAGCGGGAGGGCCGGTTCAAGAGACCCAGTACTTC.

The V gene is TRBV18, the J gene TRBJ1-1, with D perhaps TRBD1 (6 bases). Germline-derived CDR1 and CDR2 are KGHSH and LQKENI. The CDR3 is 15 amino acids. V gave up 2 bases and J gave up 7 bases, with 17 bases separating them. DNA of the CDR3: TGTGCCAGCTCACCAGCCACAGGGAAGGTTAGTGAAGCTTTCTTT. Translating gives CASSPATGKVSEAFF.

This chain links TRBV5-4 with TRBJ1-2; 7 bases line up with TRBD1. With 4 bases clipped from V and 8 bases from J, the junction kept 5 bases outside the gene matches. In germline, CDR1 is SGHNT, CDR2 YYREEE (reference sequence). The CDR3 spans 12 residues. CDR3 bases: TGTGCCAGCAGCGCCGACAGGGTAGGCTACACCTTC. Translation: CASSADRVGYTF.

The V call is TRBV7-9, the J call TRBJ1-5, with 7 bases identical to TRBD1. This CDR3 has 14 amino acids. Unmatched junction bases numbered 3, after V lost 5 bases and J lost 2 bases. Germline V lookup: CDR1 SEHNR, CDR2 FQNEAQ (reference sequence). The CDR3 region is CASSLTGGNQPQHF. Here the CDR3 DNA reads TGTGCCAGCAGCCTAACAGGGGGCAATCAGCCCCAGCATTTT.

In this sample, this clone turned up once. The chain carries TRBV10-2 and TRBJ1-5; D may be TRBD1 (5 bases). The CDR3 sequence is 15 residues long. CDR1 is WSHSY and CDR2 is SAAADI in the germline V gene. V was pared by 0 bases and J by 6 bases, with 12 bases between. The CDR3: CASSESGAPLQPQHF. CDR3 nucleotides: TGCGCCAGCAGTGAGTCAGGGGCCCCTCTTCAGCCCCAGCATTTT.

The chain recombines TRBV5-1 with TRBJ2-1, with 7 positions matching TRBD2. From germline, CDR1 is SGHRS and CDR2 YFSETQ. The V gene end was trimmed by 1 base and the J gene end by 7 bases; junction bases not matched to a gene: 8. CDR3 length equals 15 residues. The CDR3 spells CASSLTSGVMNEQFF. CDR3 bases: TGCGCCAGCAGCTTGACCAGCGGGGTTATGAATGAGCAGTTCTTC.